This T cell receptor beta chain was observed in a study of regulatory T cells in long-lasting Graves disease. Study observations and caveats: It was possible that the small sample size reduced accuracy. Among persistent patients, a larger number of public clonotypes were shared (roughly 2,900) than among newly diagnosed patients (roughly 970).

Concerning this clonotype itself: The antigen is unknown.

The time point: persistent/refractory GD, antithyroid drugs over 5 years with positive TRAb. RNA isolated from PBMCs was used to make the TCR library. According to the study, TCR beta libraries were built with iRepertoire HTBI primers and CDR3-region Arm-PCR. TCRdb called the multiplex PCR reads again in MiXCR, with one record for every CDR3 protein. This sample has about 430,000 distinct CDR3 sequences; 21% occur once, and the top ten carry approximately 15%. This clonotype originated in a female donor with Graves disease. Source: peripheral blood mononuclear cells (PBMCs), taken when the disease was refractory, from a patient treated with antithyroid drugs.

CDR3 region: CASSGDRGSGQPQHF. CDR3 coding DNA: TGTGCCAGCAGTGGGGACAGGGGTAGCGGTCAGCCCCAGCATTTT. J is TRBJ1-5 and V is TRBV2; 10 bases line up with TRBD1. CDR3 length: 15 amino acids. V was clipped by 4 bases and J by 6 bases; unmatched bases: 6. CDR1 is SNHLY and CDR2 is FYNNEI in the germline V gene.